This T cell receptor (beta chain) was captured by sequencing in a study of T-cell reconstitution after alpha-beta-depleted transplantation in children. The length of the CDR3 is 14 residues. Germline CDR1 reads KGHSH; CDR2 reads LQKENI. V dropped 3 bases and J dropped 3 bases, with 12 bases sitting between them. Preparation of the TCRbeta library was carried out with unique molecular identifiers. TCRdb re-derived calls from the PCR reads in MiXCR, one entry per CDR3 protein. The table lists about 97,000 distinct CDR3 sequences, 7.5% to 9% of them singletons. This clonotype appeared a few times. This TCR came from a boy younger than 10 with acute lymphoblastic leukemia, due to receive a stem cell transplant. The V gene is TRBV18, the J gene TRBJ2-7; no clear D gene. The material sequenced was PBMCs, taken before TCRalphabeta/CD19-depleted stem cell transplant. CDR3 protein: CASSPRIEDYEQYF. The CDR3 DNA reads TGTGCCAGCTCACCCAGAATAGAGGACTACGAGCAGTACTTC. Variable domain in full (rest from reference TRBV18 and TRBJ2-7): NAGVMQNPRHLVRRRGQEARLRCSPMKGHSHVYWYRQLPEEGLKFMVYLQKENIIDESGMPKERFSAEFPKEGPSILRIQQVVRGDSAAYFCASSPRIEDYEQYFGPGTRLTVT.